This T cell receptor beta chain was recorded in a study of control samples from healthy donors and cancer patients. The CDR3 spans 13 residues. The V gene lost 4 bases and the J gene lost 8 bases, with 14 bases spanning the gap. Germline values: CDR1 LGHNT, CDR2 FRNRAP. Clones were read by immunoSEQ multiplex PCR, and TCRdb kept only the in-frame ones, dropping some. Among some 100,000 clones listed, around 87% were seen once. Sequencing used blood. The TCR originated in a woman in her forties or fifties in good health. The chain combines TRBV12-5 with TRBJ1-1, with D unclear. CDR3 coding DNA: TGTGCTAGTGGTTCGGGATCGACCGGGGAAGCTTTCTTT. This codes for CASGSGSTGEAFF.